One sample yielded the 18 T cell receptor beta chains listed below, sequenced in a study of shared clonotypes between healthy human individuals. Clones were sequenced by immunoSEQ multiplex PCR, and TCRdb holds only the in-frame ones, with some missing. The sample lists hundreds of thousands of clones, roughly three quarters occurring once. The sequencing sample was made of PBMCs. The source is a woman aged 40-49 years in good health. Some clones in this sample may be carry-over from other donors' samples.

This clone was counted a single time. The chain carries TRBV29-1 and TRBJ1-2, with 9 bases identical to TRBD1. The CDR3 is made up of 16 amino acids. Germline values: CDR1 SQVTM, CDR2 ANQGSEA. V lost 5 bases, J lost 0 bases, and 10 bases stayed unmatched. Here the CDR3 DNA reads TGCAGCGTTTTGGGGGACAGGGCCCGAGCTAACTATGGCTACACCTTC. Encoded protein: CSVLGDRARANYGYTF. The full variable domain, with the rest looked up from reference TRBV29-1 and TRBJ1-2, is SAVISQKPSRDICQRGTSLTIQCQVDSQVTMMFWYRQQPGQSLTLIATANQGSEATYESGFVIDKFPISRPNLTFSTLTVSNMSPEDSSIYLCSVLGDRARANYGYTFGSGTRLTVV.

This chain links TRBV25-1 with TRBJ1-1; 7 nucleotides align to TRBD1. The CDR3 loop spans 15 amino acids. V lost 5 bases, J lost 5 bases, and 11 bases stayed unmatched. The V gene's germline CDR1 is MGHDK and CDR2 SYGVNS. The CDR3, as DNA: TGTGCCAGCAGTCCACGGACAGGCCCGTGGACTGAAGCTTTCTTT. Its protein is CASSPRTGPWTEAFF.

This sequence joins TRBV9 and TRBJ2-7; D is ambiguous. The CDR3 consists of 15 residues. The germline gives CDR1 SGDLS, CDR2 YYNGEE. V dropped 0 bases and J dropped 5 bases, with 15 bases sitting between them. The CDR3 bases are TGTGCCAGCAGCGTAGCCCCTGAGATATTAGACGAGCAGTACTTC. Translation gives CASSVAPEILDEQYF. The full variable domain, in which reference TRBV9 and TRBJ2-7 provide the parts outside the CDR3, is DSGVTQTPKHLITATGQRVTLRCSPRSGDLSVYWYQQSLDQGLQFLIQYYNGEERAKGNILERFSAQQFPDLHSELNLSSLELGDSALYFCASSVAPEILDEQYFGPGTRLTVT.

A note on this clone: This may come from a read error, since a much larger clone is one base off. V gene TRBV15 combines with J gene TRBJ2-3, with a weak D call TRBD1 (6 bases). CDR1 is LNHNV, CDR2 YYDKDF, per germline (reference sequence). This CDR3 has 16 residues. The CDR3 nucleotides read TGTGCCATCAGCAGAGCCCCAGGGGATGGCGCAGATACGCAGTATTTT. As protein: CAISRAPGDGADTQYF.

This rearrangement joins TRBV7-6 to TRBJ1-1; a possible D gene is TRBD1 (6 bases). The CDR3 is 16 residues long. The germline gives CDR1 SGHVS, CDR2 FNYEAQ. The V and J ends lost 2 bases and 7 bases respectively, with 20 bases between them. The CDR3 DNA sequence: TGTGCCAGCAGCTTATATGATACAGGGTCTGGCGGTGAAGCTTTCTTT. The encoded protein is CASSLYDTGSGGEAFF. Full variable domain (missing parts from reference TRBV7-6 and TRBJ1-1): GAGVSQSPRYKVTKRGQDVALRCDPISGHVSLYWYRQALGQGPEFLTYFNYEAQQDKSGLPNDRFSAERPEGSISTLTIQRTEQRDSAMYRCASSLYDTGSGGEAFFGQGTRLTVV.

The chain has TRBV2 and TRBJ2-3; TRBD2 matches at 9 bases. The V segment lost 9 bases and the J segment 4 bases; nucleotides outside the gene matches: 14. Germline lookup yields CDR1 SNHLY and CDR2 FYNNEI. This CDR3 is built from 16 residues. CDR3 residues: CARTPSGLALPDTQYF. DNA of the CDR3: TGTGCCAGGACCCCCTCGGGACTAGCCCTCCCAGATACGCAGTATTTT.

This clone has at least ten counts. V usage is TRBV10-3 and J usage is TRBJ2-7, with 9 bases that match TRBD2. CDR3 length: 15 residues. Germline loops: CDR1 ENHRY, CDR2 SYGVKD. Germline trimming cut 3 bases from V and 3 bases from J; bases unmatched to any gene: 6. CDR3 sequence: CAISDPGLAIYEQYF. The DNA of the CDR3 is TGTGCCATCAGTGACCCGGGACTAGCAATCTACGAGCAGTACTTC.

The chain is built from TRBV29-1 and TRBJ1-3; D ambiguous. The V gene's germline CDR1 is SQVTM and CDR2 ANQGSEA. The V and J ends lost 4 bases and 2 bases respectively, with 12 bases between them. The CDR3 consists of 14 residues. The CDR3 sequence is CSVGVGGPGNTIYF. CDR3 in DNA: TGCAGCGTTGGGGTGGGAGGGCCTGGAAACACCATATATTTT. Full variable domain (outside the CDR3, taken from reference TRBV29-1 and TRBJ1-3): SAVISQKPSRDICQRGTSLTIQCQVDSQVTMMFWYRQQPGQSLTLIATANQGSEATYESGFVIDKFPISRPNLTFSTLTVSNMSPEDSSIYLCSVGVGGPGNTIYFGEGSWLTVV.

This clone has a count of ten or more. V usage is TRBV18 and J usage is TRBJ2-7; the match to TRBD1 covers 10 bases. Germline trimming cut 3 bases from V and 10 bases from J; bases unmatched to any gene: 6. This CDR3 contains 13 residues. CDR1 and CDR2 (germline): KGHSH, LQKENI. CDR3 DNA: TGTGCCAGCTCACCCGGGACAGGGGAGAGACAGTACTTC. The encoded protein is CASSPGTGERQYF.

The rearrangement links TRBV5-6 to TRBJ1-1, with TRBD1 as a possible D gene (5 bases). This CDR3 contains 15 residues. Trimming stripped 3 bases from V and 0 bases from J, with 12 bases between. CDR1 SGHDT and CDR2 YYEEEE come from the germline V gene. The CDR3 DNA sequence: TGTGCCAGCAGCTCGATTGGGGCTATGAACACTGAAGCTTTCTTT. Translating gives CASSSIGAMNTEAFF.

This chain joins TRBV27 and TRBJ2-7, with no clear D. The CDR3 is made up of 13 amino acids. Trimming removed 3 bases at V and 0 bases at J, with 6 bases between. From germline, CDR1 is MNHEY and CDR2 SMNVEV (reference sequence). This CDR3 is CASSFNISYEQYF. The DNA of the CDR3 is TGTGCCAGCAGTTTTAACATCTCCTACGAGCAGTACTTC.

This clone turned up a few times. The V call is TRBV7-9, the J call TRBJ2-2; D gene ambiguous. V gave up 5 bases and J gave up 3 bases, with 10 bases separating them. The CDR3 length is 14 residues. The germline gives CDR1 SEHNR, CDR2 FQNEAQ (reference sequence). The CDR3 reads CASSPRTYTGELFF. CDR3 nucleotides: TGTGCCAGCAGCCCCCGTACGTACACCGGGGAGCTGTTTTTT.

This chain uses TRBV19 with TRBJ2-2, with TRBD2 identical over 8 bases. V trimming: 5 bases; J trimming: 3 bases; junction bases outside the gene matches: 5. The CDR3 spans 15 residues. Germline V CDR1 and CDR2: LNHDA, SQIVND (reference sequence). The CDR3 nucleotides read TGTGCCAGTAGTCAACGGGGGGGTGACACCGGGGAGCTGTTTTTT. Its translation is CASSQRGGDTGELFF. Supplemented by reference TRBV19 and TRBJ2-2, the full variable domain reads DGGITQSPKYLFRKEGQNVTLSCEQNLNHDAMYWYRQDPGQGLRLIYYSQIVNDFQKGDIAEGYSVSREKKESFPLTVTSAQKNPTAFYLCASSQRGGDTGELFFGEGSRLTVL.

The chain has TRBV5-1 and TRBJ2-5; D could derive from TRBD1 or TRBD2 (6 bases each). This CDR3 has 14 amino acids. Germline CDR1 is SGHRS and CDR2 is YFSETQ. Trimming removed 5 bases at V and 4 bases at J, with 15 bases between. The DNA of the CDR3 is TGCGCCAGCAGTCTGGAGGGGGTTGGAGAGACCCAGTACTTC. Translation: CASSLEGVGETQYF.

V gene TRBV7-1 combines with J gene TRBJ2-7; D gene unclear. TRBV7-1 is marked as an open reading frame, function uncertain. The CDR3 has 12 residues. Trimming removed 5 bases at V and 5 bases at J, with 10 bases between. The CDR3 here is CASSPHGDEQYF. CDR3 nucleotide sequence: TGTGCCAGCAGCCCCCATGGGGACGAGCAGTACTTC.

The chain's CDR3 is CASSESSRYEQFF. As DNA, the CDR3 is TGCGCCAGCAGTGAGTCGTCCCGGTACGAGCAGTTCTTC. J is TRBJ2-1 and V is TRBV10-1, with no clear D. V lost 0 bases, J lost 10 bases, and 10 bases lay in between. Germline lookup yields CDR1 WNHNN and CDR2 SYGVQD (reference sequence). The CDR3 is made up of 13 amino acids.

The chain joins TRBV5-1 to TRBJ1-2; D is uncertain. Trimming removed 0 bases from V and 0 bases from J, with 9 bases in between. Germline CDR1 reads SGHRS; CDR2 reads YFSETQ. This CDR3 is 15 amino acids long. The CDR3 protein is CASSLGVASNYGYTF. The CDR3 DNA follows: TGCGCCAGCAGCTTGGGGGTGGCATCTAACTATGGCTACACCTTC.

This clone was seen at least ten times. The rearrangement links TRBV7-6 to TRBJ2-3; TRBD1 matches at 12 bases. The CDR3 has 17 amino acids. Unmatched junction bases numbered 8, after V lost 5 bases and J lost 2 bases. The V gene's germline CDR1 is SGHVS and CDR2 FNYEAQ. CDR3: CASSPGQGAGPTDTQYF. The CDR3 DNA sequence: TGTGCCAGCAGCCCGGGACAGGGGGCAGGGCCCACAGATACGCAGTATTTT.